This entry lists 21 T cell receptor beta chains sequenced from one sample in a study of CD8+ T cells in alopecia areata. Sequencing templates came from extracted RNA that was reverse transcribed into cDNA. This table comes from immunoSEQ multiplex PCR, and its TCRdb copy is limited to in-frame clones, with some not included. The table lists almost 250,000 clones, less than 80% of them singletons. The specimen was CD4+ T cells sorted from blood, collected at week 0. All receptors come from a human donor with alopecia areata.

This clone was counted a few times. This chain links TRBV6-5 with TRBJ1-6, with D unclear. This CDR3 is 16 amino acids long. Germline V lookup: CDR1 MNHEY, CDR2 SVGAGI. V lost 3 bases, J lost 0 bases, and 9 bases lay in between. The CDR3 bases are TGTGCCAGCAGTTATTTTTCCGTCTCCTATAATTCACCCCTCCACTTT. This encodes CASSYFSVSYNSPLHF.

The chain recombines TRBV9 with TRBJ1-2; D gene uncertain. CDR3 length: 14 residues. Trimming took off 3 bases at V and 6 bases at J, with 15 bases between the two ends. Germline V CDR1 and CDR2: SGDLS, YYNGEE. The CDR3 bases are TGTGCCAGCAGCGCGAGTCACCGAATGGATGGCTACACCTTC. Amino acid sequence: CASSASHRMDGYTF. The whole variable domain, filled in from reference TRBV9 and TRBJ1-2, reads DSGVTQTPKHLITATGQRVTLRCSPRSGDLSVYWYQQSLDQGLQFLIQYYNGEERAKGNILERFSAQQFPDLHSELNLSSLELGDSALYFCASSASHRMDGYTFGSGTRLTVV.

In this sample, this clone turned up once. The chain has TRBV27 and TRBJ1-1; D is possibly TRBD1 (5 bases). Germline loops: CDR1 MNHEY, CDR2 SMNVEV (reference sequence). Trimming removed 3 bases from V and 1 base from J, with 12 bases in between. There are 15 residues in the CDR3. The CDR3 DNA sequence: TGTGCCAGCAGTTTCCGGACAAGACCGAACACTGAAGCTTTCTTT. This codes for CASSFRTRPNTEAFF.

The gene calls are TRBV30 and TRBJ2-7; D may be TRBD2 (6 bases). This CDR3 contains 13 residues. Trimming took 1 base from V and 3 from J, leaving 10 bases between them. CDR1 and CDR2 from the germline V gene are GTSNPN and SVGIG (reference sequence). The CDR3 loop is CAWSAMGGYEQYF. CDR3 in DNA: TGTGCCTGGAGTGCAATGGGGGGCTACGAGCAGTACTTC.

The V gene is TRBV5-4, the J gene TRBJ2-5; 10 bases are a match to TRBD2. This CDR3 has 15 amino acids. V lost 0 bases to trimming and J lost 5 bases; unmatched junction nucleotides: 4. The germline V gene encodes CDR1 SGHNT and CDR2 YYREEE (reference sequence). The CDR3 nucleotides read TGTGCCAGCAGCTTGGATAGCGGGGGGTGGGAGACCCAGTACTTC. Amino acid sequence: CASSLDSGGWETQYF.

The chain combines TRBV6-6 with TRBJ2-2, with unresolved D. CDR1 MNHNY and CDR2 SVGAGI come from the germline V gene (reference sequence). Between the trimmed V and J ends, which lost 1 base and 3 bases, there was a span of 6 bases. The CDR3 length is 14 residues. The CDR3 bases are TGTGCCAGCAGTTACTTTTCGGACACCGGGGAGCTGTTTTTT. This codes for CASSYFSDTGELFF.

The V gene is TRBV2, the J gene TRBJ1-5, with a weak D call TRBD1 (6 bases). This CDR3 spans 13 amino acids. V lost 8 bases and J lost 6, with 14 bases in between. CDR1 is SNHLY, CDR2 FYNNEI, per germline. The CDR3 DNA reads TGTGCCAGCGAATACAGGGAAGGTCAGCCCCAGCATTTT. This gives the protein CASEYREGQPQHF.

This clone was counted a few times. The chain couples TRBV5-1 to TRBJ2-5; TRBD2 aligns across 7 bases. The germline V gene encodes CDR1 SGHRS and CDR2 YFSETQ. V shed 0 bases and J 0 bases; nucleotides not matched to a gene: 5. This CDR3 region has 16 residues. The CDR3 region is CASSLDAGEYQETQYF. Here the CDR3 DNA reads TGCGCCAGCAGCTTGGATGCGGGGGAGTACCAAGAGACCCAGTACTTC.

This clone was observed a single time. The rearrangement joins TRBV25-1 to TRBJ2-1, with no clear D. The CDR3 is 14 amino acids. Germline CDR1 reads MGHDK; CDR2 reads SYGVNS. The germline V and J ends were trimmed by 5 bases and 4 bases, with 12 bases remaining between them. The CDR3: CASSNPGRYNEQFF. CDR3 bases: TGTGCCAGCAGTAACCCCGGACGTTACAATGAGCAGTTCTTC.

J is TRBJ1-2 and V is TRBV6-6, with 7 positions matching TRBD1. Looked up from germline, CDR1 is MNHNY and CDR2 is SVGAGI (reference sequence). The CDR3 spans 14 residues. V was pared by 4 bases and J by 4 bases, with 6 bases of the junction left unmatched. CDR3: CASSSPGQLYGYTF. The CDR3 nucleotides read TGTGCCAGCAGTTCTCCGGGACAGCTCTATGGCTACACCTTC.

The J gene is TRBJ2-1, the V gene TRBV6-5, with 7 bases matching TRBD1. CDR1 is MNHEY and CDR2 is SVGAGI in the germline V gene. This CDR3 has 14 residues. Losses at the gene ends were 7 bases for V and 8 bases for J; bases not matched to a gene: 11. The CDR3 sequence is CASKATGFFDEQFF. CDR3 bases: TGTGCCAGCAAGGCGACAGGGTTCTTCGATGAGCAGTTCTTC.

The chain has TRBV11-2 and TRBJ2-5, with D perhaps matching TRBD2 (7 bases). The CDR3 is made up of 16 amino acids. Looked up from germline, CDR1 is SGHAT and CDR2 is FQNNGV. With 5 bases removed from V and 5 bases from J, the gap between germline ends came to 21 bases. DNA of the CDR3: TGTGCCAGCAGCCTGGGGGCAGGGAGGGGTCTGGAGACCCAGTACTTC. Encoded protein: CASSLGAGRGLETQYF.

The chain links TRBV18 to TRBJ1-4; D unresolved. V dropped 0 bases and J dropped 8 bases, with 16 bases sitting between them. CDR3 length equals 16 residues. Per germline, CDR1 KGHSH and CDR2 LQKENI. The CDR3 DNA sequence: TGTGCCAGCTCACCACCGAACTTAGGCAGAGGGGAAAAACTGTTTTTT. This gives the protein CASSPPNLGRGEKLFF.

The rearrangement joins TRBV11-2 to TRBJ2-5, with TRBD2 matching over 11 bases. Germline values: CDR1 SGHAT, CDR2 FQNNGV. This CDR3 contains 18 residues. Unmatched junction bases numbered 17, after V lost 5 bases and J lost 6 bases. In nucleotides, the CDR3 is TGTGCCAGCAGCCTACTAGCGGGGGCTACGTTGGGGCTAAAGACCCAGTACTTC. Protein: CASSLLAGATLGLKTQYF.

The CDR3 nucleotides read TGTGCCAGCAGTTTACGGGACAGGGGCCCACCCCTCCACTTT. It translates to CASSLRDRGPPLHF. V usage is TRBV27 and J usage is TRBJ1-6; TRBD1 agrees at 10 bases. The CDR3 has 14 amino acids. The V segment lost 2 bases and the J segment 11 bases; nucleotides outside the gene matches: 3. CDR1 is MNHEY and CDR2 is SMNVEV in the germline V gene (reference sequence).

The chain joins TRBV19 to TRBJ1-1; D remains unclear. Trimming shortened V by 4 bases and J by 1 base, and 4 bases separated the two germline ends. The CDR3 contains 12 residues. Germline-derived CDR1 and CDR2 are LNHDA and SQIVND (reference sequence). The CDR3 bases are TGTGCCAGTAGTACACAGAACACTGAAGCTTTCTTT. Amino acids: CASSTQNTEAFF. Full variable domain (missing parts from reference TRBV19 and TRBJ1-1): DGGITQSPKYLFRKEGQNVTLSCEQNLNHDAMYWYRQDPGQGLRLIYYSQIVNDFQKGDIAEGYSVSREKKESFPLTVTSAQKNPTAFYLCASSTQNTEAFFGQGTRLTVV.

The rearrangement joins TRBV27 to TRBJ1-2; tentative D call: TRBD1 (6 bases). Trimming removed 8 bases at V and 7 bases at J, with 14 bases between. Looked up from germline, CDR1 is MNHEY and CDR2 is SMNVEV (reference sequence). CDR3 length: 12 residues. The CDR3 nucleotides read TGTGCCAGCTCAAGCTTACAGGGTGGCTACACCTTC. This codes for CASSSLQGGYTF.

This sequence joins TRBV7-9 and TRBJ2-7, with a possible D match to TRBD1 (7 bases). The CDR3 loop spans 16 amino acids. Trimming removed 1 base at V and 1 base at J, with 14 bases between. Germline V gives CDR1 SEHNR, CDR2 FQNEAQ (reference sequence). CDR3 in DNA: TGTGCCAGCAGCTTAGGGAGGGACAGATTTTCCTACGAGCAGTACTTC. Encoded protein: CASSLGRDRFSYEQYF.

The J gene is TRBJ2-3, the V gene TRBV7-9; 7 positions match TRBD2. CDR1 and CDR2 from the germline V gene are SEHNR and FQNEAQ (reference sequence). The CDR3 runs to 16 residues. Losses at the gene ends were 5 bases for V and 2 bases for J; bases not matched to a gene: 10. The CDR3 DNA follows: TGTGCCAGCAGCCACGGGGAGGGGCCGCCCACAGATACGCAGTATTTT. Protein sequence: CASSHGEGPPTDTQYF.

This rearrangement joins TRBV5-1 to TRBJ2-3, with 13 nucleotides matching TRBD2. Germline loops: CDR1 SGHRS, CDR2 YFSETQ. V trimming: 2 bases; J trimming: 4 bases; junction bases outside the gene matches: 7. The CDR3 is 17 amino acids. The CDR3 is CASSLGTSGARADTQYF. The CDR3 DNA sequence: TGCGCCAGCAGCTTAGGGACTAGCGGGGCCCGGGCAGATACGCAGTATTTT.

The chain links TRBV30 to TRBJ1-4; 12 bases fit TRBD1. The CDR3 runs 18 residues. V dropped 3 bases and J dropped 7; count of bases not matched to a gene: 15. Germline V gene data show CDR1 as GTSNPN and CDR2 as SVGIG (reference sequence). This chain's CDR3 is CAWRGPLRDRGRTEKLFF. The CDR3 DNA reads TGTGCCTGGAGGGGTCCTCTCCGGGACAGGGGGCGTACTGAAAAACTGTTTTTT.